The entry below describes one T cell receptor beta chain. Enrolled through a virtual design, the participants were between 18 and 89 years of age and came from roughly 22 US areas. The sample originates from a study of blood T cell repertoires in COVID-19. Study-wide background: Acute and convalescent COVID-19 samples came from the United States, Italy and Spain. T cells, B-cell-depleted T cells, or PBMCs provided the cDNA or gDNA that served as material.

In the original processing: Nucleated cell number was recorded as an estimate derived from reference gene primer amplification. Only in-frame clones appear in the TCRdb table, and some are missing; sequencing was by immunoSEQ multiplex PCR. V and J calls and clone size are copied from that table; D and trimming were computed from the DNA. Among roughly 210,000 clones listed, about nine tenths were seen once. Sequencing was performed on PBMCs or T cells enriched from blood (not recorded which). The clonotype was recovered from a young man in a cohort exposed to, infected with or recovered from COVID-19 (not recorded which).

The chain's CDR3 is CASSTGQGALGEKLFF. The CDR3, as DNA: TGTGCCAGCAGCACGGGACAGGGGGCGCTGGGTGAAAAACTGTTTTTT. V is TRBV5-8 and J is TRBJ1-4; the match to TRBD1 covers 12 bases. Per germline, CDR1 SGHTS and CDR2 YDEGEE. CDR3 length: 16 amino acids. J was trimmed by 7 bases and V by 4 bases; bases with no gene match: 8.